These 18 T cell receptor beta chains were sequenced from one sample in a study of graft-versus-host responses after intestinal transplantation. Their cognate antigens are unknown. Some clones are missing from TCRdb's copy, which holds only in-frame ones; the method was immunoSEQ multiplex PCR. The data hold about 90,000 clones, with over 80% observed a single time. Here the sequenced sample was unstimulated CD8+ T cells sorted from spleen or lymph node cells, taken before intestinal transplant. The origin of the receptors is a human donor who received an intestinal transplant.

V and J are TRBV7-6 and TRBJ2-1; D possibly matches TRBD1 or TRBD2 (6 bases each). The CDR3 spans 15 residues. Between the trimmed V and J ends, which lost 1 base and 0 bases, there was a span of 7 bases. The germline gives CDR1 SGHVS, CDR2 FNYEAQ. CDR3 loop: CASSLEGGSYNEQFF. Written as DNA, the CDR3 is TGTGCCAGCAGCTTAGAGGGGGGCTCCTACAATGAGCAGTTCTTC.

This chain joins TRBV6-5 and TRBJ1-1; a possible D gene is TRBD1 (6 bases). CDR1 is MNHEY, CDR2 SVGAGI, per germline. The CDR3 is made up of 16 amino acids. The V and J ends lost 0 bases and 2 bases respectively, with 13 bases between them. CDR3 DNA sequence: TGTGCCAGCAGTTACTCTTACAGGGATACCAACACTGAAGCTTTCTTT. Protein sequence: CASSYSYRDTNTEAFF.

The chain is built from TRBV30 and TRBJ2-5; D is unresolved. Trimming left V 0 bases short and J 4 bases short, with 3 bases between. The CDR3 is made up of 11 amino acids. From germline, CDR1 is GTSNPN and CDR2 SVGIG (reference sequence). The CDR3 sequence: CAWSVSETQYF. The CDR3 DNA reads TGTGCCTGGAGTGTATCAGAGACCCAGTACTTC.

The J gene is TRBJ1-4, the V gene TRBV5-1; D not resolved. Trimming shortened V by 4 bases and J by 0 bases, and 7 bases separated the two germline ends. This CDR3 is 14 amino acids long. Germline V CDR1 and CDR2: SGHRS, YFSETQ. CDR3 region: CASSVGTTNEKLFF. In DNA, the CDR3 is TGCGCCAGCAGCGTCGGGACAACTAATGAAAAACTGTTTTTT.

The gene calls are TRBV27 and TRBJ1-5, with 11 positions matching TRBD1. Germline assignment: CDR1 MNHEY and CDR2 SMNVEV (reference sequence). This CDR3 has 14 amino acids. V shed 4 bases, J shed 7 bases, and the junction held 3 bases outside the gene matches. CDR3 residues: CASSWGQGGQPQHF. CDR3 in DNA: TGTGCCAGCAGTTGGGGACAGGGGGGACAGCCCCAGCATTTT.

The chain joins TRBV25-1 to TRBJ1-4; the D gene is possibly TRBD1 (6 bases). The CDR3 sequence is 16 residues long. CDR1 and CDR2 from the germline V gene are MGHDK and SYGVNS. The germline V and J ends were trimmed by 1 base and 8 bases, with 17 bases remaining between them. The CDR3 DNA sequence: TGTGCCAGCAGTGAATGGGCAGGGGACGAGGTAGAAAAACTGTTTTTT. This sequence encodes CASSEWAGDEVEKLFF. The complete variable domain, with remaining parts taken from reference TRBV25-1 and TRBJ1-4, reads EADIYQTPRYLVIGTGKKITLECSQTMGHDKMYWYQQDPGMELHLIHYSYGVNSTEKGDLSSESTVSRIRTEHFPLTLESARPSHTSQYLCASSEWAGDEVEKLFFGSGTQLSVL.

The chain carries TRBV4-1 and TRBJ1-2; 7 nucleotides align to TRBD1. Trimming cost V 1 base and J 5 bases; bases outside gene matches: 7. The CDR3 is 15 residues long. Germline CDR1 is MGHRA and CDR2 is YSYEKL. The DNA for the CDR3 is TGCGCCAGCAGCCAAGGTACGGACAGGCTTTATGGCTACACCTTC. Residues: CASSQGTDRLYGYTF.

A few counts support this clone. The CDR3 is CASSHSGREVGELFF. The CDR3, as DNA: TGTGCCAGCAGCCATAGCGGGAGGGAGGTCGGGGAGCTGTTTTTT. This chain joins TRBV4-2 and TRBJ2-2; 11 bases match TRBD2. CDR3 length: 15 amino acids. Trimming removed 3 bases from V and 7 bases from J; junction bases left unmatched: 4. Germline V CDR1 and CDR2: LGHNA, YNFKEQ.

The chain couples TRBV27 to TRBJ2-7; 8 nucleotides align to TRBD1. The CDR3 length is 13 residues. In germline, CDR1 is MNHEY, CDR2 SMNVEV (reference sequence). V lost 3 bases to trimming and J lost 3 bases; unmatched junction nucleotides: 1. In DNA form, the CDR3 reads TGTGCCAGCAGTTTCGGGACAGGCTACGAGCAGTACTTC. It specifies CASSFGTGYEQYF.

J is TRBJ2-7 and V is TRBV7-9; D gene ambiguous. The germline V gene has CDR1 SEHNR and CDR2 FQNEAQ (reference sequence). V was shortened by 1 base and J by 5 bases, with 6 bases between the two germline ends. This CDR3 contains 12 residues. DNA of the CDR3: TGTGCCAGCAGCTTAGGGTATAACGAGCAGTACTTC. Protein: CASSLGYNEQYF.

The chain employs TRBV2 and TRBJ1-2; D remains unclear. The length of the CDR3 is 16 residues. V lost 0 bases and J 6 bases, leaving 17 bases between the germline ends. Germline V gene data show CDR1 as SNHLY and CDR2 as FYNNEI. The CDR3 region has the DNA TGTGCCAGCAGTGAAGCATCTAGGCAGCCGACACATGGCTACACCTTC. Its translation: CASSEASRQPTHGYTF.

This chain connects TRBV11-2 to TRBJ2-2; D is tentatively TRBD1 or TRBD2 (5 bases each). V was clipped by 9 bases and J by 0 bases, with 17 bases between them. Germline lookup yields CDR1 SGHAT and CDR2 FQNNGV. The CDR3 loop spans 16 amino acids. CDR3 bases: TGTGCCAGTTCACTATCGGGGCGCGCGAACACCGGGGAGCTGTTTTTT. Amino acid sequence: CASSLSGRANTGELFF.

This clone has more than one count but fewer than ten. The chain couples TRBV10-2 to TRBJ2-4; D is unresolved. The CDR3 is 13 amino acids. Looked up from germline, CDR1 is WSHSY and CDR2 is SAAADI. The V gene lost 2 bases and the J gene lost 6 bases, with 8 bases spanning the gap. CDR3: CASSEGAVNIQYF. The CDR3, as DNA: TGCGCCAGCAGTGAGGGAGCTGTAAACATTCAGTACTTC.

Ten or more counts support this clone. The same CDR3 arises from other DNA sequences in this sample as well. The chain carries TRBV11-1 and TRBJ2-1; a weak D match, TRBD2 (6 bases). Germline lookup yields CDR1 SGHAT and CDR2 FQDESV (reference sequence). This CDR3 contains 14 residues. The ends were cut back, 1 base at V and 4 bases at J, with 8 bases in the middle. The CDR3, as DNA: TGTGCCAGCAGCTTAGGGACTACATACAATGAGCAGTTCTTC. Translating gives CASSLGTTYNEQFF. Supplemented by reference TRBV11-1 and TRBJ2-1, the full variable domain reads EAEVAQSPRYKITEKSQAVAFWCDPISGHATLYWYRQILGQGPELLVQFQDESVVDDSQLPKDRFSAERLKGVDSTLKIQPAELGDSAMYLCASSLGTTYNEQFFGPGTRLTVL.

The chain employs TRBV9 and TRBJ1-2; D is unresolved. The germline CDR1 and CDR2 sequences are SGDLS and YYNGEE. CDR3 length: 13 residues. Trimming left V 4 bases short and J 5 bases short, with 12 bases between. The CDR3: CASSPQAGYGYTF. The CDR3 coding sequence is TGTGCCAGCAGCCCGCAAGCAGGTTATGGCTACACCTTC. Supplemented by reference TRBV9 and TRBJ1-2, the full variable domain reads DSGVTQTPKHLITATGQRVTLRCSPRSGDLSVYWYQQSLDQGLQFLIQYYNGEERAKGNILERFSAQQFPDLHSELNLSSLELGDSALYFCASSPQAGYGYTFGSGTRLTVV.

The rearrangement joins TRBV6-6 to TRBJ2-7; 7 bases are shared with TRBD2. The CDR3 consists of 15 residues. Germline CDR1 MNHNY, CDR2 SVGAGI (reference sequence). With 2 bases clipped from V and 1 base from J, the junction kept 5 bases outside the gene matches. CDR3 sequence: CASSYVSSGSYEQYF. The CDR3 coding sequence is TGTGCCAGCAGTTACGTTTCTAGCGGATCCTACGAGCAGTACTTC.

This chain links TRBV7-2 with TRBJ2-3, with 9 bases that match TRBD2. CDR1 is SGHTA, CDR2 FQGNSA, per germline. V trimming: 4 bases; J trimming: 2 bases; junction bases outside the gene matches: 4. This CDR3 has 15 amino acids. CDR3 region: CASSSPSGTTDTQYF. The DNA for the CDR3 is TGTGCCAGCAGCTCCCCTAGCGGGACCACAGATACGCAGTATTTT. The variable domain in full, with the rest retrieved from reference TRBV7-2 and TRBJ2-3, is GAGVSQSPSNKVTEKGKDVELRCDPISGHTALYWYRQSLGQGLEFLIYFQGNSAPDKSGLPSDRFSAERTGGSVSTLTIQRTQQEDSAVYLCASSSPSGTTDTQYFGPGTRLTVL.

This clone appeared a single time. This chain uses TRBV6-5 with TRBJ1-2, with a tentative D call TRBD1 (5 bases). V was shortened by 0 bases and J by 5 bases, with 7 bases between the two germline ends. CDR3 size: 13 residues. CDR1 is MNHEY and CDR2 is SVGAGI in the germline V gene. CDR3 in amino acids: CASSYSRGYGYTF. Written as DNA, the CDR3 is TGTGCCAGCAGTTACTCGAGGGGATATGGCTACACCTTC.